Listed here is a single T cell receptor (beta chain). What it binds is unknown. One junction end does not reproduce the germline sequence, and a read error may be involved. This sample was taken from a study of T-cell memory formation after mild COVID-19. On the study more broadly: Clustering of TCRs was largely donor specific. Broader study findings: Largely, contracting CD4+ clones fell within CM and EM, and contracting CD8+ clones within EMRA. There was no confirmation that second-wave clones peaking on day 37 were SARS-CoV-2 specific.

Using constant-segment primers, 5'RACE produced TCR alpha and TCR beta cDNA libraries carrying sample barcodes and UMIs. TCRdb reprocessed the 5' RACE reads with MiXCR, giving one entry per CDR3 protein. The sample carries 500,000 to 650,000 distinct CDR3 sequences, roughly 20% recorded once. The CDR3 has 15 residues. Germline loops: CDR1 SGHTA, CDR2 FQGNSA. V and J are TRBV7-2 and TRBJ1-6; 9 bases agree with TRBD1. The sample was PBMCs or a T cell subset sorted from them (not recorded which). The receptor's source is an adult woman who had mild COVID-19 (a few samples of this study predate the infection). Cell type and time point are not known. The DNA for the CDR3 is TGTGCCAGCACCTTCGGGACAGGGTATACTTCACCCCTCCACTTT. Translated, it gives CASTFGTGYTSPLHF. Using reference TRBV7-2 and TRBJ1-6 for the parts outside the CDR3, the full variable domain is GAGVSQSPSNKVTEKGKDVELRCDPISGHTALYWYRQSLGQGLEFLIYFQGNSAPDKSGLPSDRFSAERTGGSVSTLTIQRTQQEDSAVYLCASTFGTGYTSPLHFGNGTRLTVT.